Following are 6 T cell receptor beta chains from one sample sequenced in a study of identical twins. TCRdb reanalysed the 5' RACE reads using MiXCR and keeps one entry per CDR3 protein. In the table there are 450,000 to 650,000 distinct CDR3 sequences, 13% to 15% of which are singletons. This sample was shared with a second study, whose subject was yellow fever vaccine responses in identical twins.

Material: CD4+ T cells sorted from blood. These TCRs come from a woman between 18 and 29 years old in good health.

The rearrangement links TRBV10-3 to TRBJ2-1; a weak D match, TRBD2 (6 bases). V gave up 4 bases and J gave up 9 bases, with 16 bases separating them. The CDR3 is 14 amino acids. The germline V gene has CDR1 ENHRY and CDR2 SYGVKD. The CDR3 sequence: CAISGTGSEGEQFF. The CDR3 region has the DNA TGTGCCATCAGTGGGACCGGGAGTGAAGGTGAGCAGTTCTTC.

The rearrangement links TRBV27 to TRBJ1-1; D unresolved. CDR3 length: 14 amino acids. The V gene lost 2 bases and the J gene lost 3 bases, with 10 bases spanning the gap. Germline-derived CDR1 and CDR2 are MNHEY and SMNVEV (reference sequence). The chain's CDR3 is CASSLLWSDTEAFF. The CDR3 region has the DNA TGTGCCAGCAGTTTACTGTGGAGCGACACTGAAGCTTTCTTT.

The chain combines TRBV7-9 with TRBJ2-7, with 9 bases aligning to TRBD1. Germline V gene data show CDR1 as SEHNR and CDR2 as FQNEAQ (reference sequence). V lost 1 base to trimming and J lost 2 bases; unmatched junction nucleotides: 3. The CDR3 consists of 15 residues. CDR3 protein: CASSLGGQGTYEQYF. CDR3 nucleotides: TGTGCCAGCAGCTTAGGCGGACAGGGGACCTACGAGCAGTACTTC.

The chain recombines TRBV2 with TRBJ2-1, with 7 bases aligning to TRBD2. The CDR3 consists of 15 residues. V lost 3 bases and J lost 4; bases outside the gene matches: 6. Germline lookup yields CDR1 SNHLY and CDR2 FYNNEI. Here the CDR3 DNA reads TGTGCCAGCAGTGATTGGCTAGCGGTTTACAATGAGCAGTTCTTC. This translates into CASSDWLAVYNEQFF. Using reference TRBV2 and TRBJ2-1 for the parts outside the CDR3, the full variable domain is EPEVTQTPSHQVTQMGQEVILRCVPISNHLYFYWYRQILGQKVEFLVSFYNNEISEKSEIFDDQFSVERPDGSNFTLKIRSTKLEDSAMYFCASSDWLAVYNEQFFGPGTRLTVL.

There are a few counts of this clonotype. The chain uses TRBV12-3 or TRBV12-4 and TRBJ1-5; 7 bases agree with TRBD1. The CDR3 runs 14 residues. With V trimmed by 5 bases and J by 2 bases, 3 bases remained unmatched. Here the CDR3 reads CASSQGVGNQPQHF. Here the CDR3 DNA reads TGTGCCAGCAGTCAGGGGGTAGGCAATCAGCCCCAGCATTTT.

This clonotype came up a few times. The J gene is TRBJ2-3, the V gene TRBV29-1; D possibly corresponds to TRBD2 (5 bases). The CDR3 totals 14 residues. Trimming removed 8 bases at V and 3 bases at J, with 18 bases between. From germline, CDR1 is SQVTM and CDR2 ANQGSEA. The CDR3 DNA follows: TGCAGCTCACTCGTCCGACTAAAGACAGATACGCAGTATTTT. Amino acids: CSSLVRLKTDTQYF.